This TCR beta chain was recovered during a study of T cells after somatic rescue of genetic block. As to this clone: This same CDR3 is encoded by further DNA sequences in the sample.

The germline gives CDR1 MDHEN, CDR2 SYDVKM. The ends were cut back, 1 base at V and 7 bases at J, with 5 bases in the middle. CDR3 length equals 12 residues. The method was immunoSEQ multiplex PCR; TCRdb's version includes in-frame clones alone and lacks a portion of them. The sample includes 11,000 to 15,000 clones, over 60% of them seen just once. The V call is TRBV28, the J call TRBJ2-1, with D unclear. This receptor was obtained from a man aged 18 to 30. The source material was peripheral blood mononuclear cells (PBMCs). The CDR3 spells CASSLSRNEQFF. CDR3 in DNA: TGTGCCAGCAGTTTATCACGGAATGAGCAGTTCTTC.